The present TCR beta chain was sequenced within a study of control samples from healthy donors and cancer patients. After removal of 3 bases from V and 3 bases from J, the junction contained 8 bases not matched to a gene. The CDR3 loop spans 15 amino acids. The germline CDR1 and CDR2 sequences are GTSNPN and SVGIG (reference sequence). The repertoire was sequenced with immunoSEQ multiplex PCR; TCRdb's copy has only in-frame clones and lacks some. The sample lists 45,000 to 60,000 clones, approximately 86% seen once, with around 15% in the top ten. The sequence derives from a man aged 60 to 75 with head and neck cancer. The chain has TRBV30 and TRBJ2-3, with 8 bases fitting TRBD2. Sequenced material: PBMCs. The CDR3 loop reads CAWRRSGSGTDTQYF. In DNA form, the CDR3 reads TGTGCCTGGAGACGAAGCGGGAGTGGGACAGATACGCAGTATTTT.